This T cell receptor beta chain was recovered during a study of metastatic and nonmetastatic thyroid tumors. Study-wide background: The study looked at repertoires side by side in blood and in tumor or nodule tissue from malignant and benign thyroid patients.

The ends were cut back, 3 bases at V and 5 bases at J, with 13 bases in the middle. Germline V gives CDR1 ENHRY, CDR2 SYGVKD. This CDR3 region has 14 residues. This clone was detected only a few times. Thyroid surgery had not been preceded by any treatment in any patient. Authors' data handling: For papillary thyroid cancer, a distant-metastasis classifier was constructed from CDR3 differences observed across clinicopathological groups. TCRdb reprocessed the PCR reads using MiXCR. The authors' filters were not applied to this entry. Of about 7,300 clones in the sample, 25% to 35% were seen once. The clonotype originates from a female donor with papillary thyroid cancer or a benign thyroid nodule (not recorded which). Some clones in this sample may be carry-over from other donors' samples. The gene calls are TRBV10-3 and TRBJ1-2; D gene unclear. Sequencing was done on a sample of tumor tissue. In DNA form, the CDR3 reads TGTGCCATCAGTGATAACGCCAGACTGTATGGCTACACCTTC. Translating gives CAISDNARLYGYTF.